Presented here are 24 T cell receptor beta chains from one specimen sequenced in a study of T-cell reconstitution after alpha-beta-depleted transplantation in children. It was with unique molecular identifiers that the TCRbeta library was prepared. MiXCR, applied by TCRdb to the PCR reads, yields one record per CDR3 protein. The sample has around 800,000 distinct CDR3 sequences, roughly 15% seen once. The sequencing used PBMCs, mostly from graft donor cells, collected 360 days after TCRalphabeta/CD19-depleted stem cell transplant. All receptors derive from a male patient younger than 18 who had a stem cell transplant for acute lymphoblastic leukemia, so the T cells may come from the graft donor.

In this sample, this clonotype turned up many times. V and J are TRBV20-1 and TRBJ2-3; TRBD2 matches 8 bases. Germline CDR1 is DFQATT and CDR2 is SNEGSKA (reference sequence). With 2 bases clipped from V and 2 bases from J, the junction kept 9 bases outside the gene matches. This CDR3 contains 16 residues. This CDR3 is CSARTSTSVFTDTQYF. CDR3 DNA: TGCAGTGCTAGAACATCGACTAGCGTATTCACAGATACGCAGTATTTT.

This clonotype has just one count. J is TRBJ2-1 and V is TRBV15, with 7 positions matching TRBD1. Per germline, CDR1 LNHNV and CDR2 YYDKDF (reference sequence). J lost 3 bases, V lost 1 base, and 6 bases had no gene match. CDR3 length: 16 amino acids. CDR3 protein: CATSRASGGIYNEQFF. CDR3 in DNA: TGTGCCACCAGCAGAGCCTCAGGGGGAATCTACAATGAGCAGTTCTTC.

The CDR3 protein is CASSQSSGTLYEQYF. The CDR3 DNA reads TGCGCCAGCAGTCAATCGAGCGGGACCCTCTACGAGCAGTACTTC. The V call is TRBV23-1, the J call TRBJ2-7; 7 bases match TRBD2. TRBV23-1 is an ORF, with its function uncertain. CDR3 length equals 15 residues. The V gene end was trimmed by 0 bases and the J gene end by 3 bases; junction bases not matched to a gene: 5.

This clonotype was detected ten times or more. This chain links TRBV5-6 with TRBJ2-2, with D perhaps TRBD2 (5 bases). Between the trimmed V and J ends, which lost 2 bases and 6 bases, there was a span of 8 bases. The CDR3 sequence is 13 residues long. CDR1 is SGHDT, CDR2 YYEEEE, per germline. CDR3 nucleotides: TGTGCCAGCAGCTTCAGCGGTTCCGGGGAGCTGTTTTTT. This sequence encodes CASSFSGSGELFF.

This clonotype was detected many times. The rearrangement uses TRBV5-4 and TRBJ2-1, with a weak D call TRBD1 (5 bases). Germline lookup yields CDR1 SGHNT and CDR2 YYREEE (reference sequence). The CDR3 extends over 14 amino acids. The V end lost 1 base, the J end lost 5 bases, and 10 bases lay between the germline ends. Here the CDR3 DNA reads TGTGCCAGCAGCTTGAAGTCCAGGGACAATGAGCAGTTCTTC. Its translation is CASSLKSRDNEQFF.

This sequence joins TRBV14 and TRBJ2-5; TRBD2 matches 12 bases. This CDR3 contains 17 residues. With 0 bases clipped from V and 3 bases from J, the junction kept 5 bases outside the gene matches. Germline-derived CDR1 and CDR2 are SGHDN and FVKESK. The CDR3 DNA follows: TGTGCCAGCAGCCAAGAGTCGGCTAGCGGGAGGGAAGAGACCCAGTACTTC. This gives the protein CASSQESASGREETQYF. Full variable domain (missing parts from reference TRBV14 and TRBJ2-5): EAGVTQFPSHSVIEKGQTVTLRCDPISGHDNLYWYRRVMGKEIKFLLHFVKESKQDESGMPNNRFLAERTGGTYSTLKVQPAELEDSGVYFCASSQESASGREETQYFGPGTRLLVL.

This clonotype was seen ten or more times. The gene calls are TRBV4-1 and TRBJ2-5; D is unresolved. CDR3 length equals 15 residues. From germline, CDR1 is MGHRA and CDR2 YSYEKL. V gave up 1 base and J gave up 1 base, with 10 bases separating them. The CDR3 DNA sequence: TGCGCCAGCAGCCAAGTACTGCCGAGCCAAGAGACCCAGTACTTC. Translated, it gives CASSQVLPSQETQYF.

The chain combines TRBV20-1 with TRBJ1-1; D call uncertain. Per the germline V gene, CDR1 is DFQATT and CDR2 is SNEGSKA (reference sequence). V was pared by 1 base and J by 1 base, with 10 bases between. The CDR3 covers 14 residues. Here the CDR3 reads CSARVGSPNTEAFF. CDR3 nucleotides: TGCAGTGCTAGAGTAGGGAGCCCGAACACTGAAGCTTTCTTT.

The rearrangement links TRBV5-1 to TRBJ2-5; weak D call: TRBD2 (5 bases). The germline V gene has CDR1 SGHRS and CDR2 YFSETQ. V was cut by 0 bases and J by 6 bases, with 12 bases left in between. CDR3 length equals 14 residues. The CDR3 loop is CASSLGVAKKTQYF. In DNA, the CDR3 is TGCGCCAGCAGCTTGGGGGTAGCGAAAAAGACCCAGTACTTC.

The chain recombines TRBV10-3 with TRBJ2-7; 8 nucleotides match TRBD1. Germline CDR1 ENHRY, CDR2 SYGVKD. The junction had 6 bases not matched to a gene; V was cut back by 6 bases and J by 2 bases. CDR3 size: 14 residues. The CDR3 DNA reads TGTGCCATCAGGGGGACAGGAGGAGCCTACGAGCAGTACTTC. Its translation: CAIRGTGGAYEQYF.

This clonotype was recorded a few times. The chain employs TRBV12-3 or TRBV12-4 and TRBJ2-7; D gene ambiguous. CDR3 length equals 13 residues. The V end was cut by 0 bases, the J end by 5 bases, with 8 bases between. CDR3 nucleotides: TGTGCCAGCAGTTTAGCGGCAACCGACGAGCAGTACTTC. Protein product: CASSLAATDEQYF.

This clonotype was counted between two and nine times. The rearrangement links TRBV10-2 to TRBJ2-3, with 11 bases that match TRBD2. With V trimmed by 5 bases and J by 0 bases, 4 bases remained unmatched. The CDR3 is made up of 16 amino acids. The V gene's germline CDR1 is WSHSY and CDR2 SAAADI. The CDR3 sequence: CASSYSGRVSTDTQYF. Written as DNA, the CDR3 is TGCGCCAGCAGTTATAGCGGGAGGGTTAGCACAGATACGCAGTATTTT.

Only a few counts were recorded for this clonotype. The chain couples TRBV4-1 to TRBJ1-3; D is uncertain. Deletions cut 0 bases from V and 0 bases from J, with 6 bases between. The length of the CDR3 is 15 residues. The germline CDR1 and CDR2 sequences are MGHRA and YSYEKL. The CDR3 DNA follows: TGCGCCAGCAGCCAAGATAAGAGCTCTGGAAACACCATATATTTT. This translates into CASSQDKSSGNTIYF.

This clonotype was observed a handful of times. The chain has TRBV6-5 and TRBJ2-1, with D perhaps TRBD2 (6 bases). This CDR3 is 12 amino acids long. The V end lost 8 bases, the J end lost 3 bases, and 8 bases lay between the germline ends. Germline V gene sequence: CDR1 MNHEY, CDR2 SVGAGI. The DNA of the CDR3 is TGTGCCAGCGGGGGGTACTACAATGAGCAGTTCTTC. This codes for CASGGYYNEQFF.

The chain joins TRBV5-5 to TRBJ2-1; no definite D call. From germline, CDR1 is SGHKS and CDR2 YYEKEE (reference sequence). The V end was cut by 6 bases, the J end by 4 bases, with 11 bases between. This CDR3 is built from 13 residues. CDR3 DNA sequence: TGTGCCAGCATCACTCTGGGTTACAATGAGCAGTTCTTC. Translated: CASITLGYNEQFF.

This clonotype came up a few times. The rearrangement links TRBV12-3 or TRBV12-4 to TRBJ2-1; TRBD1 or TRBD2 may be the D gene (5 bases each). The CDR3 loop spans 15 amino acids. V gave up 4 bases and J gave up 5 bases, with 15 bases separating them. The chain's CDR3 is CASSSLRGVNNEQFF. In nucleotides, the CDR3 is TGTGCCAGCAGTTCCCTGAGAGGGGTTAACAATGAGCAGTTCTTC.

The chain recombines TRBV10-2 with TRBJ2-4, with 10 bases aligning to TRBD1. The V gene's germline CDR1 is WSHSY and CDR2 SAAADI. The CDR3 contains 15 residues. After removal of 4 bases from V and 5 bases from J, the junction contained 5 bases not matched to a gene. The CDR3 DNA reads TGCGCCAGCAGTGGTACCGGGACAGGGGAAAACATTCAGTACTTC. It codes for CASSGTGTGENIQYF.

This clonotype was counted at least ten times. CDR3 bases: TGTGCCAGCAGCTTGACAGGACTCCAAGAGACCCAGTACTTC. Encoded protein: CASSLTGLQETQYF. The chain employs TRBV7-9 and TRBJ2-5; a weak D match, TRBD1 (6 bases). Germline lookup yields CDR1 SEHNR and CDR2 FQNEAQ (reference sequence). Trimming stripped 3 bases from V and 1 base from J, with 9 bases between. The CDR3 length is 14 residues. The entire variable domain, with the rest obtained from reference TRBV7-9 and TRBJ2-5, is as follows: DTGVSQNPRHKITKRGQNVTFRCDPISEHNRLYWYRQTLGQGPEFLTYFQNEAQLEKSRLLSDRFSAERPKGSFSTLEIQRTEQGDSAMYLCASSLTGLQETQYFGPGTRLLVL.

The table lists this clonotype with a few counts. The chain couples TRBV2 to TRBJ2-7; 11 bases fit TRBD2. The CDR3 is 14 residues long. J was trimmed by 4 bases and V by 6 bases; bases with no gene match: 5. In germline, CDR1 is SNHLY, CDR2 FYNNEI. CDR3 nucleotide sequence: TGTGCCAGCAGAGAGACTAGCGGGAAGTACGAGCAGTACTTC. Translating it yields CASRETSGKYEQYF.

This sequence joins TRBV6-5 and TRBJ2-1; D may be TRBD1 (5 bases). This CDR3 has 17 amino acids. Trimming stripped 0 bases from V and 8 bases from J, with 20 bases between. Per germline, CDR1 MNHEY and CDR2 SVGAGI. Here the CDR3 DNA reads TGTGCCAGCAGTTACTCGAACTACGACAGCACGCGCGATGAGCAGTTCTTC. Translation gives CASSYSNYDSTRDEQFF.

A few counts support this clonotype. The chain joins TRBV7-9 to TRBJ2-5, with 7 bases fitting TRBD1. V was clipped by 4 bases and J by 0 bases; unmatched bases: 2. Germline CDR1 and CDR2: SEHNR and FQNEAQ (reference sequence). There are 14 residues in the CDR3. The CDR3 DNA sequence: TGTGCCAGCAGCTCACAGGGGAACCAAGAGACCCAGTACTTC. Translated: CASSSQGNQETQYF. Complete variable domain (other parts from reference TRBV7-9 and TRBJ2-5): DTGVSQNPRHKITKRGQNVTFRCDPISEHNRLYWYRQTLGQGPEFLTYFQNEAQLEKSRLLSDRFSAERPKGSFSTLEIQRTEQGDSAMYLCASSSQGNQETQYFGPGTRLLVL.

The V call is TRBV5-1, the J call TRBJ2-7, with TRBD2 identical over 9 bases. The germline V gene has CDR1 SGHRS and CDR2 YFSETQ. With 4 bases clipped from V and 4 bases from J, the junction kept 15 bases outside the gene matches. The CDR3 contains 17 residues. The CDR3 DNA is TGCGCCAGCAGCCCGGACCCACTACGACTAGCGGTTTACGAGCAGTACTTC. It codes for CASSPDPLRLAVYEQYF.

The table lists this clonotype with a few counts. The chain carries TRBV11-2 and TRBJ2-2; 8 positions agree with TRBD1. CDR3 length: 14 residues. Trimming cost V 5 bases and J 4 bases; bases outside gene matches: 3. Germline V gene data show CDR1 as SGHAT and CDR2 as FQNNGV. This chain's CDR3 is CASSQTGATGELFF. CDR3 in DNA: TGTGCCAGCAGCCAGACAGGGGCCACCGGGGAGCTGTTTTTT.

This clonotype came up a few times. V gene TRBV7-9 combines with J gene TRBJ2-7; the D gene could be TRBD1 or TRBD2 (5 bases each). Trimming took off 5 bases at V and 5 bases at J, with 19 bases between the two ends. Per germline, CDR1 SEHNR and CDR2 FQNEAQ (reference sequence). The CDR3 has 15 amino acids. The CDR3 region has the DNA TGTGCCAGCAGCAAAGGGACCCTGTCTATGCACGAGCAGTACTTC. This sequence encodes CASSKGTLSMHEQYF.